The T cell receptor beta chain under discussion was sequenced for a study of beta chain features in type 1 diabetes. Study in general: Cell yields, gender and age were comparable in patients and healthy donors. Study findings and constraints: Within each of all four CD4+ subsets, Type 1 diabetes patients had TCRB CDR3s that were moderately but significantly shorter. Fewer insertions but more deletions were seen at VDJ junctions in type 1 diabetes patients.

Worth noting for this clone: The antigen is undetermined.

Expressed TCRB transcripts were sequenced because the entire RNA isolate underwent reverse transcription. Mean read depth for naive, central memory and regulatory T cell samples was some 3.8 million reads. Profiling relied on immunoSEQ multiplex PCR, and the TCRdb table lists in-frame clones only, not all of them. The sample shows around 260,000 clones, around 24% of them seen only once. Markers CD45RO/CCR7/CD25/CD127/CD95/CD27 served to sort CD4+ naive, central memory, regulatory and stem cell-like memory cells. V was cut by 6 bases and J by 0 bases, with 18 bases left in between. The CDR3 is 16 amino acids. Germline CDR1 reads SQVTM; CDR2 reads ANQGSEA.

What was sequenced was naive CD4+ T cells from blood. This chain connects TRBV29-1 to TRBJ2-4; D perhaps matches TRBD2 (7 bases). The TCR sequence derives from a woman younger than 45 with type 1 diabetes. CDR3 sequence: CSVALGGGLAKNIQYF. The CDR3 coding sequence is TGCAGCGTGGCCTTAGGGGGGGGATTAGCCAAAAACATTCAGTACTTC.